The 8 T cell receptor beta chains reported below all come from one sample, sequenced in a study of blood T cell repertoires in COVID-19. Using immunoSEQ multiplex PCR, the repertoire was profiled, and TCRdb retains in-frame clones only, with some absent. The sample shows some 59,000 clones, over 60% of them seen only once. Source material: peripheral blood. Source of these receptors: a man aged 25-45 years with COVID-19, enrolled during active disease.

The chain employs TRBV2 and TRBJ1-5, with 7 bases fitting TRBD1. Germline assignment: CDR1 SNHLY and CDR2 FYNNEI. This CDR3 has 16 amino acids. Losses at the gene ends were 7 bases for V and 0 bases for J; bases not matched to a gene: 9. The CDR3 sequence is CASMGWGTASNQPQHF. The CDR3, as DNA: TGTGCCAGCATGGGGTGGGGGACAGCTAGCAATCAGCCCCAGCATTTT.

This clone counts as medium-sized. This chain connects TRBV7-9 to TRBJ1-6; 8 bases fit TRBD1. This CDR3 is built from 15 residues. After removal of 4 bases from V and 5 bases from J, the junction contained 4 bases not matched to a gene. CDR1 SEHNR and CDR2 FQNEAQ come from the germline V gene (reference sequence). CDR3 protein: CASSSPTGDNSPLHF. CDR3 DNA sequence: TGTGCCAGCAGCTCCCCGACAGGGGATAATTCACCCCTCCACTTT.

The chain has TRBV28 and TRBJ2-6, with D tentatively TRBD1 (7 bases). With 6 bases removed from V and 3 bases from J, the gap between germline ends came to 18 bases. This CDR3 has 17 residues. The germline CDR1 and CDR2 sequences are MDHEN and SYDVKM. CDR3 loop: CASRPASGGGGANVLTF. DNA of the CDR3: TGTGCCAGCAGACCCGCCTCAGGGGGAGGTGGGGCCAACGTCCTGACTTTC.

The CDR3, as DNA: TGTGCCAGCTCACCGACAGGGAACACTGAAGCTTTCTTT. Its translation: CASSPTGNTEAFF. The genes are TRBV18 and TRBJ1-1, with D possibly matching TRBD1 (6 bases). CDR1 KGHSH and CDR2 LQKENI come from the germline V gene. Trimming stripped 3 bases from V and 1 base from J, with 6 bases between. The CDR3 is 13 residues long.

This sequence joins TRBV12-2 and TRBJ2-2; the table gives TRBD2 as D, unverified against the DNA. TRBV12-2 is labeled a pseudogene. This CDR3 contains 18 residues. CDR3 residues: CASRFTLGLVSVRGELFF. Here the CDR3 DNA reads TGTGCAAGTCGCTTCACCCTCGGACTAGTTTCGGTTCGCGGGGAGCTGTTTTTT.

This CDR3 is CASSLGLAGETRSYNEQFF. The CDR3 DNA sequence: TGTGCCAGCAGCTTAGGACTAGCGGGAGAGACCCGCTCCTACAATGAGCAGTTCTTC. The chain employs TRBV7-9 and TRBJ2-1; 12 bases align to TRBD2. This CDR3 spans 19 amino acids. The germline gives CDR1 SEHNR, CDR2 FQNEAQ (reference sequence). The J segment lost 0 bases and the V segment lost 1 base, leaving 7 bases of the junction unmatched.

In its sample, this clone was seen a few times. CDR3 loop: CASSISRGYYEQFF. The CDR3 DNA sequence: TGTGCCAGTAGTATCTCTCGAGGGTATTATGAGCAGTTCTTC. The V and J genes are TRBV19 and TRBJ2-1, with D tentatively TRBD2 (5 bases). The CDR3 contains 14 residues. From germline, CDR1 is LNHDA and CDR2 SQIVND (reference sequence). The ends were cut back, 3 bases at V and 8 bases at J, with 14 bases in the middle.

The CDR3, as DNA: TGTGCCAGCAGTTACGGGACTAGCGGGGCAGATACGCAGTATTTT. Amino acid sequence: CASSYGTSGADTQYF. The chain is built from TRBV6-5 and TRBJ2-3; 13 nucleotides align to TRBD2. This CDR3 has 15 residues. Germline V gives CDR1 MNHEY, CDR2 SVGAGI. Germline trimming cut 2 bases from V and 4 bases from J; bases unmatched to any gene: 0.